The clone carrying this T cell receptor (beta chain) was counted a few times. The sample belongs to a study of technical replicates of blood from several donors. CDR3 length equals 18 residues. CDR1 and CDR2 from the germline V gene are LNHNV and YYDKDF (reference sequence). V shed 0 bases and J 3 bases; nucleotides not matched to a gene: 9. Libraries were prepared by immunoSEQ multiplex PCR; TCRdb keeps only in-frame clonotypes and omits some of them. Here the sample spans about 89,000 clones, about 94% being singletons. Specimen: T cells isolated from PBMCs. This chain joins TRBV15 and TRBJ1-1, with 11 bases fitting TRBD1. The receptor was isolated from a human donor in good health. CDR3 nucleotides: TGTGCCACCAGCAGAGATTTTTGGTGGGACAGGGGGGACACTGAAGCTTTCTTT. Amino acid sequence: CATSRDFWWDRGDTEAFF.